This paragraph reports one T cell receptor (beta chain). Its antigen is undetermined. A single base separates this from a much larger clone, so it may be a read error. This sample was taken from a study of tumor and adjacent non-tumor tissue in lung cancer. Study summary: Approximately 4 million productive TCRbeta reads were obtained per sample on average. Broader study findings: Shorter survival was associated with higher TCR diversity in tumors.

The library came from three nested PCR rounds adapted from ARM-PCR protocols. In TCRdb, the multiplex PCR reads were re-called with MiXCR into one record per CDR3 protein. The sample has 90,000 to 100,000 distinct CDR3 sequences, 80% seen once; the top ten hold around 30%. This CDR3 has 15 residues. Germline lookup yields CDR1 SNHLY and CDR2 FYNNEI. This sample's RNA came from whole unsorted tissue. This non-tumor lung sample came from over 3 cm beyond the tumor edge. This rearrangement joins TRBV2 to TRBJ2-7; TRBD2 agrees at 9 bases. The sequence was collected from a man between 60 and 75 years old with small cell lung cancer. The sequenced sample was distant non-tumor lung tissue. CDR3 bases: TGTGCCAGCAAGGGTCCTAGCGGGATTCCCTACGATCAGTACTTC. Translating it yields CASKGPSGIPYDQYF.